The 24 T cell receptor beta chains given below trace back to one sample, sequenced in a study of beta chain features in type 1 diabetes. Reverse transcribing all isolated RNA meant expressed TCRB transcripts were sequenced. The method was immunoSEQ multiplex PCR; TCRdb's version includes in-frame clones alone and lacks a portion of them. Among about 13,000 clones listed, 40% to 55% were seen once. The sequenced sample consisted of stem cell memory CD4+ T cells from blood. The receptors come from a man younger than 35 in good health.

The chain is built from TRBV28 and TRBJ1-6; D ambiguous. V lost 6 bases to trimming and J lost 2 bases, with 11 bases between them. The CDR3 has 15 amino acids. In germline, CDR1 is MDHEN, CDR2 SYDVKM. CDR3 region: CASSSLSPYNSPLHF. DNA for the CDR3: TGTGCCAGCAGCTCACTAAGTCCCTATAATTCACCCCTCCACTTT.

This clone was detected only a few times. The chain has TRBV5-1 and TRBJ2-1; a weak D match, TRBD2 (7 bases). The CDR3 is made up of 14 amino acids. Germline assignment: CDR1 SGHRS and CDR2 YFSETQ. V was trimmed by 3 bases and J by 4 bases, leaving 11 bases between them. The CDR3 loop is CASSSGGGYNEQFF. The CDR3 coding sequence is TGCGCCAGCAGCTCGGGGGGCGGGTACAATGAGCAGTTCTTC.

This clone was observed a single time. CDR3 bases: TGTGCCTGGAGGACAGGGGTCGGAAACACCATATATTTT. As protein: CAWRTGVGNTIYF. J is TRBJ1-3 and V is TRBV30, with 8 nucleotides matching TRBD1. The ends lost 3 bases at V and 4 bases at J; junction bases unmatched: 2. The CDR3 loop spans 13 amino acids. Germline CDR1 is GTSNPN and CDR2 is SVGIG (reference sequence).

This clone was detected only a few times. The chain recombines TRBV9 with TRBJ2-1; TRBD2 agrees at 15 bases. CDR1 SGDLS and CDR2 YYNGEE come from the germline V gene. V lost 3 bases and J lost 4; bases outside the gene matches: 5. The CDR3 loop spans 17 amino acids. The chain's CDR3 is CASSARGTSGGYNEQFF. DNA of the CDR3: TGTGCCAGCAGCGCCCGCGGGACTAGCGGGGGGTACAATGAGCAGTTCTTC.

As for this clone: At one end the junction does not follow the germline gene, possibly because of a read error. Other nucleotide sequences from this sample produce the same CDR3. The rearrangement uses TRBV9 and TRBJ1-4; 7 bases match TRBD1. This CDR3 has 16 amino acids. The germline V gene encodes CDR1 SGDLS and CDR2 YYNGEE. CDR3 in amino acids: CASSVGGRTGREKLFF. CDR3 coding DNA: TGTGCCAGCAGCGTAGGGGGAAGGACAGGCCGGGAAAAGCTGTTTTTT.

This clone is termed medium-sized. The CDR3 loop is CASSQDLQGTYEQYF. The CDR3 bases are TGTGCCAGCAGCCAAGATCTGCAGGGGACCTACGAGCAGTACTTC. V is TRBV4-2 and J is TRBJ2-7; TRBD1 is a possible D gene (6 bases). With 0 bases removed from V and 2 bases from J, the gap between germline ends came to 11 bases. CDR1 is LGHNA, CDR2 YNFKEQ, per germline. CDR3 length: 15 amino acids.

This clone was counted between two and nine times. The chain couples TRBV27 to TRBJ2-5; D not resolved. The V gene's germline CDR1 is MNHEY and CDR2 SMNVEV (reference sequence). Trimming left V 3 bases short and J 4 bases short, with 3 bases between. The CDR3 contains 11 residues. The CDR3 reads CASSFRETQYF. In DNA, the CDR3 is TGTGCCAGCAGTTTCAGAGAGACCCAGTACTTC.

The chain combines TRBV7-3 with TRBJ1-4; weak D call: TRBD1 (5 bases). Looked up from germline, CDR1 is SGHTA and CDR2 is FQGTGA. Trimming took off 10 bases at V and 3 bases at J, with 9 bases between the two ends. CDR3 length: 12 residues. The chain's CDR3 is CATRGANEKLFF. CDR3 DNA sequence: TGTGCCACTCGGGGGGCTAATGAAAAACTGTTTTTT.

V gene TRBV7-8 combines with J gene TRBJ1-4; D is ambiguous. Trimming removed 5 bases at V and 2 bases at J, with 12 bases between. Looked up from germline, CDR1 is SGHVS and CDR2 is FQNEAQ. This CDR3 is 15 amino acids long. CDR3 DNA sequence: TGTGCCAGCAGCGGCCCCAGTGGTACTAATGAAAAACTGTTTTTT. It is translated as CASSGPSGTNEKLFF.

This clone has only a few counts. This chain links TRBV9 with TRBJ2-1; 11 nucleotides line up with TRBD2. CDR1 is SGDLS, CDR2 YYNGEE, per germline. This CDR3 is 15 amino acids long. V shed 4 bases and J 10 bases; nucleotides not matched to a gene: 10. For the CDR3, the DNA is TGTGCCAGCAGCCAACTAGCGGGGGATCGTGGCGAGCAGTTCTTC. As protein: CASSQLAGDRGEQFF. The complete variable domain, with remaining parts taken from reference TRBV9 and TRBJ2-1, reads DSGVTQTPKHLITATGQRVTLRCSPRSGDLSVYWYQQSLDQGLQFLIQYYNGEERAKGNILERFSAQQFPDLHSELNLSSLELGDSALYFCASSQLAGDRGEQFFGPGTRLTVL.

CDR3 residues: CASSSRTITNYGYTF. The CDR3 coding sequence is TGTGCCAGCAGCTCCAGGACAATCACTAACTATGGCTACACCTTC. This chain connects TRBV11-2 to TRBJ1-2, with D tentatively TRBD1 (5 bases). The germline V and J ends were trimmed by 4 bases and 0 bases, with 12 bases remaining between them. The CDR3 contains 15 residues. The V gene's germline CDR1 is SGHAT and CDR2 FQNNGV. Full variable domain (missing parts from reference TRBV11-2 and TRBJ1-2): EAGVAQSPRYKIIEKRQSVAFWCNPISGHATLYWYQQILGQGPKLLIQFQNNGVVDDSQLPKDRFSAERLKGVDSTLKIQPAKLEDSAVYLCASSSRTITNYGYTFGSGTRLTVV.

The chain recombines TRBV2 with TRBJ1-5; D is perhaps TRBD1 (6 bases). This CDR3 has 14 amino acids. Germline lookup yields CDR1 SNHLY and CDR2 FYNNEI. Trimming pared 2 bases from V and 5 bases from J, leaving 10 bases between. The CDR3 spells CASSEQGPHQPQHF. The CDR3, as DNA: TGTGCCAGCAGTGAACAGGGGCCGCATCAGCCCCAGCATTTT.

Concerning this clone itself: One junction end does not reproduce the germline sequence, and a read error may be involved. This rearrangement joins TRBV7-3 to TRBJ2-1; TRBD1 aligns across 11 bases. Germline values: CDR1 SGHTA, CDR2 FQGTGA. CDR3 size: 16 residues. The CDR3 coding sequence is TGTGCCAGCAGCTTAAGCGGGACAGGGGGTTACAATGGGCAGTTCTTC. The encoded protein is CASSLSGTGGYNGQFF.

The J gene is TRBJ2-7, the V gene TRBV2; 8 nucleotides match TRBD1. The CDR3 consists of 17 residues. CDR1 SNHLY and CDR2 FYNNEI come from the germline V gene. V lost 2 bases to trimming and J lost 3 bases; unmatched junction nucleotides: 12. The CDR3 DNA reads TGTGCCAGCAGTGAACGTCATGGAGACAGGGGCGACTACGAGCAGTACTTC. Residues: CASSERHGDRGDYEQYF.

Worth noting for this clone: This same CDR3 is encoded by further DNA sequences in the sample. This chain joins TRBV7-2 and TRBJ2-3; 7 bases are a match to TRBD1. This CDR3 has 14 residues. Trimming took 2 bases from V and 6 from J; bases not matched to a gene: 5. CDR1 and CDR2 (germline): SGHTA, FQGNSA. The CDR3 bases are TGTGCCAGCAGCTTAAGGGGGCTGATTGATACGCAGTATTTT. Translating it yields CASSLRGLIDTQYF. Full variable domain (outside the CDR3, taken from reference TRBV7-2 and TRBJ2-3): GAGVSQSPSNKVTEKGKDVELRCDPISGHTALYWYRQSLGQGLEFLIYFQGNSAPDKSGLPSDRFSAERTGGSVSTLTIQRTQQEDSAVYLCASSLRGLIDTQYFGPGTRLTVL.

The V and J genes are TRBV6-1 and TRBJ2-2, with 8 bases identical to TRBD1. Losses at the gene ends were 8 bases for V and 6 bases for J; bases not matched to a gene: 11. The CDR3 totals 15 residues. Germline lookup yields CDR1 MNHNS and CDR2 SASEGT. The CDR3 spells CASRVDRVVSGELFF. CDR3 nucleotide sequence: TGTGCCAGCCGAGTGGACAGGGTAGTCTCCGGGGAGCTGTTTTTT.

The CDR3 DNA reads TGCGCCAGCAGTGAGTCTGTTGGTGGGAGCTCCTACAATGAGCAGTTCTTC. Encoded protein: CASSESVGGSSYNEQFF. The gene calls are TRBV10-1 and TRBJ2-1; possible D gene TRBD2, 5 bases. This CDR3 is 17 amino acids long. The V gene lost 0 bases and the J gene lost 0 bases, with 12 bases spanning the gap. Germline loops: CDR1 WNHNN, CDR2 SYGVQD (reference sequence).

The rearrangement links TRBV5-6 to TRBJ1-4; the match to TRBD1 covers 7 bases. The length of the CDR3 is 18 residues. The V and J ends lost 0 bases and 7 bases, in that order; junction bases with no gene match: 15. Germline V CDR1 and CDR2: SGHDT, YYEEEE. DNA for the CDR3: TGTGCCAGCAGCTTGGGGGGAAGACCAGGGGGTCGTGGTGAAAAACTGTTTTTT. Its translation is CASSLGGRPGGRGEKLFF.

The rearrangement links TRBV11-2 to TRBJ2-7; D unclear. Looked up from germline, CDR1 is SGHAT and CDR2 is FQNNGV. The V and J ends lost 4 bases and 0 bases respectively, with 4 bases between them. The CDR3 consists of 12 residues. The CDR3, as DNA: TGTGCCAGCAGCTACAGCTCCTACGAGCAGTACTTC. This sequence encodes CASSYSSYEQYF.

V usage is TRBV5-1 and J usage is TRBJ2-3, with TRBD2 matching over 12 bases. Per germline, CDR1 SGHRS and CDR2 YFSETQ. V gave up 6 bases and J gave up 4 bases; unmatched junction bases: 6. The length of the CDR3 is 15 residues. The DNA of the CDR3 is TGCGCCAGCACTGGGCTAGCGGGGGGGCCAGATACGCAGTATTTT. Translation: CASTGLAGGPDTQYF. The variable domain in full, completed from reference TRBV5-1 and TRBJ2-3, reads KAGVTQTPRYLIKTRGQQVTLSCSPISGHRSVSWYQQTPGQGLQFLFEYFSETQRNKGNFPGRFSGRQFSNSRSEMNVSTLELGDSALYLCASTGLAGGPDTQYFGPGTRLTVL.

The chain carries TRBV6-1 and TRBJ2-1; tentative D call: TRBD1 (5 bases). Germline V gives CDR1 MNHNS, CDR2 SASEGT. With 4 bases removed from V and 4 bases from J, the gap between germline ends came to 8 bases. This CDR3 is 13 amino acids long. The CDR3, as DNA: TGTGCCAGCAGTGGGGGCTCATACAATGAGCAGTTCTTC. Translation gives CASSGGSYNEQFF.

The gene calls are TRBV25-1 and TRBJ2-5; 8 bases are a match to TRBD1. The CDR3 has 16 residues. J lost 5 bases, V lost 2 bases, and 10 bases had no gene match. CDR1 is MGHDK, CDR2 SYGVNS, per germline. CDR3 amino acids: CASSERGAGGRETQYF. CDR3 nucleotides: TGTGCCAGCAGTGAAAGGGGGGCAGGGGGCCGGGAGACCCAGTACTTC. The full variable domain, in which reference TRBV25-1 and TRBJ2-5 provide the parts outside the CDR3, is EADIYQTPRYLVIGTGKKITLECSQTMGHDKMYWYQQDPGMELHLIHYSYGVNSTEKGDLSSESTVSRIRTEHFPLTLESARPSHTSQYLCASSERGAGGRETQYFGPGTRLLVL.

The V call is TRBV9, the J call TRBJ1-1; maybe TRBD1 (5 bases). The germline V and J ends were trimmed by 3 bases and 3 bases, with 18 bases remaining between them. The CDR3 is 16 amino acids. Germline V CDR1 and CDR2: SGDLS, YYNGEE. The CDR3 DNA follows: TGTGCCAGCAGCGCCGTGTCCGACGACAGCCACACTGAAGCTTTCTTT. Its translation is CASSAVSDDSHTEAFF.

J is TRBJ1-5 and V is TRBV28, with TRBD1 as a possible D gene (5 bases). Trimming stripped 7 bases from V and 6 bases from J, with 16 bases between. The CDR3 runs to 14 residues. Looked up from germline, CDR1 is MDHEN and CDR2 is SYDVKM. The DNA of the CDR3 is TGTGCCAGCACCCGAGCGGGGACGGCTCAGCCCCAGCATTTT. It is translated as CASTRAGTAQPQHF.